Below are 9 T cell receptor beta chains sequenced from a single sample in a study of blood T cell repertoires in COVID-19. Assay used: immunoSEQ multiplex PCR; TCRdb lists only in-frame clones, some missing. The data show about 370,000 clones, around 87% seen once. Sequenced input: PBMCs or T cells enriched from blood (not recorded which). The receptors here all came from a young man who had recovered from COVID-19.

Only one count was recorded for this clone. V gene TRBV29-1 combines with J gene TRBJ2-2, with D maybe TRBD1 (6 bases). The V and J ends lost 4 bases and 2 bases respectively, with 14 bases between them. The CDR3 is made up of 15 amino acids. Germline V CDR1 and CDR2: SQVTM, ANQGSEA. CDR3 loop: CSVASRDINTGELFF. As DNA, the CDR3 is TGCAGCGTTGCCTCTCGGGACATTAACACCGGGGAGCTGTTTTTT.

This clone was found once. V and J are TRBV7-6 and TRBJ1-6; D is possibly TRBD1 (6 bases). Per germline, CDR1 SGHVS and CDR2 FNYEAQ. V lost 6 bases and J lost 3, with 12 bases in between. The CDR3 consists of 15 residues. Written as DNA, the CDR3 is TGTGCCAGCAGGTACAGGGCAGACTATAATTCACCCCTCCACTTT. Protein: CASRYRADYNSPLHF.

This chain links TRBV19 with TRBJ1-5, with 7 bases that match TRBD1. The CDR3 consists of 18 residues. Germline V gene sequence: CDR1 LNHDA, CDR2 SQIVND (reference sequence). The junction had 13 bases not matched to a gene; V was cut back by 5 bases and J by 0 bases. The CDR3: CASSSIITGAYSNQPQHF. The CDR3 nucleotides are TGTGCCAGTAGTTCTATTATTACAGGGGCCTATAGCAATCAGCCCCAGCATTTT.

The chain links TRBV11-2 to TRBJ2-7; 7 bases map to TRBD1. J lost 2 bases, V lost 6 bases, and 10 bases had no gene match. Per the germline V gene, CDR1 is SGHAT and CDR2 is FQNNGV. CDR3 length equals 15 residues. Here the CDR3 reads CASRYGPGQTYEQYF. The CDR3 coding sequence is TGTGCCAGCAGGTACGGTCCGGGACAGACCTACGAGCAGTACTTC.

Only one count was recorded for this clone. This chain uses TRBV24-1 with TRBJ1-5, with D maybe TRBD1 (6 bases). Looked up from germline, CDR1 is KGHDR and CDR2 is SFDVKD. Trimming cost V 4 bases and J 4 bases, with 13 bases left between them. The CDR3 contains 15 residues. The CDR3, as DNA: TGTGCCACCAGTGAGGGGGACACTGTAAATCAGCCCCAGCATTTT. Translation gives CATSEGDTVNQPQHF.

The V and J genes are TRBV14 and TRBJ2-1, with 11 bases lining up with TRBD2. This CDR3 is 16 amino acids long. V was clipped by 0 bases and J by 12 bases; unmatched bases: 10. CDR1 is SGHDN and CDR2 is FVKESK in the germline V gene. The chain's CDR3 is CASSQELTSGSLGQFF. In DNA, the CDR3 is TGTGCCAGCAGCCAAGAGCTAACTAGCGGGAGTTTAGGGCAGTTCTTC.

The chain is built from TRBV7-2 and TRBJ1-5; possibly TRBD1 for D (5 bases). V was pared by 3 bases and J by 3 bases, with 6 bases between. CDR3 size: 13 residues. The germline gives CDR1 SGHTA, CDR2 FQGNSA. The DNA for the CDR3 is TGTGCCAGCAGCTTGGGGCCCAATCAGCCCCAGCATTTT. As protein: CASSLGPNQPQHF.

The rearrangement uses TRBV6-5 and TRBJ2-1, with a tentative D call TRBD2 (5 bases). Trimming pared 6 bases from V and 7 bases from J, leaving 16 bases between. Germline values: CDR1 MNHEY, CDR2 SVGAGI. This CDR3 is 14 amino acids long. CDR3 sequence reads: CASSAPRKRNEQFF. In nucleotides, the CDR3 is TGTGCCAGCAGCGCCCCGCGGAAGCGGAATGAGCAGTTCTTC.

The CDR3 sequence: CASSPKRDILSTGELFF. As DNA, the CDR3 is TGTGCCAGCAGCCCGAAGCGGGACATCCTAAGCACCGGGGAGCTGTTTTTT. The rearrangement joins TRBV13 to TRBJ2-2; D perhaps matches TRBD2 (7 bases). Germline values: CDR1 PRHDT, CDR2 FYEKMQ (reference sequence). The CDR3 covers 17 residues. Trimming stripped 5 bases from V and 4 bases from J, with 20 bases between.